This entry lists 20 T cell receptor beta chains sequenced from one sample in a study of blood T cell repertoires in COVID-19. Profiling relied on immunoSEQ multiplex PCR, and the TCRdb table lists in-frame clones only, not all of them. The sample yields more than 150,000 clones, roughly nine tenths seen once. Sequencing was done on a sample of peripheral blood. The receptors originated from a man aged 40-55 years with acute or convalescent COVID-19.

The gene calls are TRBV7-2 and TRBJ2-1; 7 bases match TRBD2. The CDR3 contains 15 residues. Unmatched junction bases numbered 6, after V lost 1 base and J lost 6 bases. Per germline, CDR1 SGHTA and CDR2 FQGNSA. The CDR3 sequence: CASSLVSGVINEQFF. The DNA of the CDR3 is TGTGCCAGCAGCTTAGTCAGCGGGGTAATCAATGAGCAGTTCTTC.

The rearrangement joins TRBV25-1 to TRBJ1-3; D remains ambiguous. This CDR3 has 14 amino acids. From germline, CDR1 is MGHDK and CDR2 SYGVNS. Between the trimmed V and J ends, which lost 3 bases and 2 bases, there was a span of 8 bases. The CDR3 protein is CASSEERTGNTIYF. The CDR3 nucleotides are TGTGCCAGCAGTGAGGAGCGGACTGGAAACACCATATATTTT.

V usage is TRBV19 and J usage is TRBJ1-2, with TRBD1 matching 7 bases. With V trimmed by 7 bases and J by 6 bases, 14 bases remained unmatched. This CDR3 contains 15 residues. Germline loops: CDR1 LNHDA, CDR2 SQIVND (reference sequence). CDR3 in DNA: TGTGCCAGTAAATCGTACCGAACAGGGGCGGATGGCTACACCTTC. Amino acids: CASKSYRTGADGYTF.

This sequence joins TRBV27 and TRBJ2-2; D is undetermined. V was shortened by 4 bases and J by 4 bases, with 7 bases between the two germline ends. Germline CDR1 MNHEY, CDR2 SMNVEV (reference sequence). The CDR3 has 13 residues. This CDR3 is CASSYYGTGELFF. The CDR3 coding sequence is TGTGCCAGCAGTTATTACGGCACCGGGGAGCTGTTTTTT.

The rearrangement joins TRBV7-2 to TRBJ2-1; TRBD2 matches 10 bases. Looked up from germline, CDR1 is SGHTA and CDR2 is FQGNSA. The CDR3 runs to 16 residues. Trimming cost V 3 bases and J 2 bases; bases outside gene matches: 4. CDR3 DNA: TGTGCCAGCAGCTTCAGCGGGGGGGCCCCCTACAATGAGCAGTTCTTC. Translated, it gives CASSFSGGAPYNEQFF. The whole variable domain, remainder taken from reference TRBV7-2 and TRBJ2-1, is GAGVSQSPSNKVTEKGKDVELRCDPISGHTALYWYRQSLGQGLEFLIYFQGNSAPDKSGLPSDRFSAERTGGSVSTLTIQRTQQEDSAVYLCASSFSGGAPYNEQFFGPGTRLTVL.

This clone was counted a single time. J is TRBJ2-4 and V is TRBV6-2 or TRBV6-3; 8 bases are a match to TRBD1. Germline CDR1 and CDR2: MNHEY and SVGEGT. The CDR3 runs 16 residues. The trim removed 6 bases at V and 4 bases at J, leaving 11 bases unmatched. In DNA form, the CDR3 reads TGTGCCAGCAGCTTGGACAGGGCTCGCGTTAAAAACATTCAGTACTTC. This codes for CASSLDRARVKNIQYF.

The chain combines TRBV7-9 with TRBJ2-2; perhaps TRBD2 as D (6 bases). Germline V gives CDR1 SEHNR, CDR2 FQNEAQ (reference sequence). Trimming pared 5 bases from V and 0 bases from J, leaving 19 bases between. The CDR3 consists of 18 residues. The CDR3 nucleotides are TGTGCCAGCAGCGCACGGGTGGGGGGTAACACGAACACCGGGGAGCTGTTTTTT. Translated, it gives CASSARVGGNTNTGELFF. The full variable domain, rest sourced from reference TRBV7-9 and TRBJ2-2, is DTGVSQNPRHKITKRGQNVTFRCDPISEHNRLYWYRQTLGQGPEFLTYFQNEAQLEKSRLLSDRFSAERPKGSFSTLEIQRTEQGDSAMYLCASSARVGGNTNTGELFFGEGSRLTVL.

V gene TRBV10-2 combines with J gene TRBJ2-5; possibly TRBD1 for D (5 bases). Per the germline V gene, CDR1 is WSHSY and CDR2 is SAAADI. The V and J ends lost 2 bases and 5 bases respectively, with 18 bases between them. CDR3 length: 16 residues. CDR3 loop: CASSEVVDTHGETQYF. CDR3 DNA: TGCGCCAGCAGTGAGGTGGTGGACACCCATGGCGAGACCCAGTACTTC.

The chain is built from TRBV19 and TRBJ1-1; TRBD1 matches at 10 bases. Germline CDR1 is LNHDA and CDR2 is SQIVND (reference sequence). CDR3 length equals 14 residues. The V and J ends lost 7 bases and 5 bases, in that order; junction bases with no gene match: 7. The CDR3 DNA reads as TGTGCCAGTACCCGGGACAGGGGTCAAACTGAAGCTTTCTTT. Translating it yields CASTRDRGQTEAFF.

This clone was counted once. The chain couples TRBV10-1 to TRBJ2-1, with TRBD2 as a possible D gene (8 bases). V was shortened by 0 bases and J by 6 bases, with 15 bases between the two germline ends. CDR3 length equals 16 residues. Germline V gene sequence: CDR1 WNHNN, CDR2 SYGVQD (reference sequence). The CDR3 region has the DNA TGCGCCAGCAGTGAGTCGCGGACAGGACTAGCCAATGAGCAGTTCTTC. Its translation is CASSESRTGLANEQFF.

This chain uses TRBV5-1 with TRBJ1-2; 7 nucleotides agree with TRBD1. Germline trimming cut 0 bases from V and 4 bases from J; bases unmatched to any gene: 9. The CDR3 is 16 residues long. Germline CDR1 and CDR2: SGHRS and YFSETQ. The CDR3 DNA is TGCGCCAGCAGCTTGGGGGCAGGGGGTGCCCTCTATGGCTACACCTTC. Residues: CASSLGAGGALYGYTF.

This sequence joins TRBV27 and TRBJ1-2; D may be TRBD1 (5 bases). Germline V CDR1 and CDR2: MNHEY, SMNVEV (reference sequence). The V and J ends lost 1 base and 2 bases respectively, with 8 bases between them. CDR3 size: 14 residues. DNA for the CDR3: TGTGCCAGCAGTTTATTACCAGGGAACTATGGCTACACCTTC. Amino acids: CASSLLPGNYGYTF.

This chain uses TRBV2 with TRBJ2-7, with a possible D match to TRBD1 (6 bases). The length of the CDR3 is 16 residues. V was pared by 6 bases and J by 1 base, with 19 bases between. Germline CDR1 reads SNHLY; CDR2 reads FYNNEI. CDR3 nucleotides: TGTGCCAGCAGAGGTTCTGGGTCAGGGGTGTCCTACGAGCAGTACTTC. It codes for CASRGSGSGVSYEQYF.

This chain connects TRBV11-2 to TRBJ2-5; 15 bases are a match to TRBD2. The CDR3 spans 16 residues. The J segment lost 5 bases and the V segment lost 5 bases, leaving 6 bases of the junction unmatched. Per germline, CDR1 SGHAT and CDR2 FQNNGV. CDR3 in amino acids: CASSPGLAGGPETQYF. The CDR3 DNA reads as TGTGCCAGCAGCCCCGGACTAGCGGGGGGGCCTGAGACCCAGTACTTC.

The chain employs TRBV21-1 and TRBJ1-6; the DNA was not used to check the table's D call, TRBD1. TRBV21-1 is flagged as a pseudogene. The length of the CDR3 is 17 residues. CDR3 DNA: TGTGCCAGCAGCAAAGCAAGCCGGGACAACCAAAATTCACCCCTCCACTTT. Protein sequence: CASSKASRDNQNSPLHF.

This chain connects TRBV4-2 to TRBJ2-7; no firm D call. The V gene lost 0 bases and the J gene lost 0 bases, with 9 bases spanning the gap. This CDR3 has 15 residues. Germline CDR1 is LGHNA and CDR2 is YNFKEQ. CDR3 DNA: TGTGCCAGCAGCCAAGATTCAGGCGCCTCCTACGAGCAGTACTTC. Translation: CASSQDSGASYEQYF.

V gene TRBV6-5 combines with J gene TRBJ1-1, with TRBD1 matching over 8 bases. V lost 7 bases and J lost 7; bases outside the gene matches: 5. The CDR3 contains 12 residues. Germline-derived CDR1 and CDR2 are MNHEY and SVGAGI. CDR3 region: CASTQGAGEAFF. The CDR3 bases are TGTGCCAGCACCCAGGGGGCCGGTGAAGCTTTCTTT.

This chain uses TRBV6-5 with TRBJ2-1; 10 bases line up with TRBD1. The CDR3 sequence is 14 residues long. V was clipped by 8 bases and J by 1 base; unmatched bases: 2. From germline, CDR1 is MNHEY and CDR2 SVGAGI. The CDR3 DNA is TGTGCCAGCGGACAGGGGGAGTCCTACAATGAGCAGTTCTTC. It specifies CASGQGESYNEQFF.

The J gene is TRBJ1-1, the V gene TRBV11-2, with D possibly matching TRBD1 (6 bases). Trimming took off 1 base at V and 10 bases at J, with 13 bases between the two ends. The CDR3 has 13 residues. Germline assignment: CDR1 SGHAT and CDR2 FQNNGV. In DNA form, the CDR3 reads TGTGCCAGCAGCTTAGGAGGCCGGACAGCAGCTTTCTTT. Residues: CASSLGGRTAAFF.

This chain links TRBV9 with TRBJ2-1; 8 nucleotides match TRBD2. The CDR3 sequence is 14 residues long. Losses at the gene ends were 1 base for V and 6 bases for J; bases not matched to a gene: 3. The germline V gene has CDR1 SGDLS and CDR2 YYNGEE. Written as DNA, the CDR3 is TGTGCCAGCAGCGTAACGGGGGGGTCCAATGAGCAGTTCTTC. Translated: CASSVTGGSNEQFF.